This entry is about one T cell receptor (beta chain). Antigen unknown. V was clipped by 6 bases and J by 6 bases, with 11 bases between them. This CDR3 contains 12 residues. Germline V gives CDR1 MNHEY, CDR2 SVGAGI. Using a J-beta primer mix together with a sample-barcoded 5' primer, a second PCR was run for about 6 to 12 cycles. MiXCR was run by TCRdb on the 5' RACE reads, yielding one entry per CDR3 protein. The data hold some 850,000 distinct CDR3 sequences, with 25% to 30% observed a single time. The sample originates from a study of blood T cells in healthy people across ages. Study-wide points: Samples with more naive T cells showed higher observed beta diversity. Roughly linear declines in TCR beta diversity per million T cells occurred with age.

The same data also went into a second study, on T cells of mothers and their children. That source notes: The study recruited three healthy Caucasian mothers and their six children as donors. Mother-child pairs who were related displayed a slightly higher overlap than unrelated pairs, a difference that was non-significant.

The receptor comes from a boy under 18 in good health. Material: blood. This rearrangement joins TRBV6-5 to TRBJ1-2; TRBD1 is a possible D gene (5 bases). The CDR3 nucleotides read TGTGCCAGCAGGGGGCCAGCGGATGGCTACACCTTC. Protein: CASRGPADGYTF.